One T cell receptor beta chain is described in this entry. Its specificity is not known. The V end was cut by 2 bases, the J end by 5 bases, with 12 bases between. The CDR3 loop spans 14 amino acids. Germline V gene data show CDR1 as SGHDN and CDR2 as FVKESK. This entry belongs to a study of T cell responses to AZD1222 COVID-19 vaccine. Data came from immunoSEQ multiplex PCR; TCRdb stores just in-frame clones and leaves some out. This sample carries some 200,000 clones, just over 90% of them seen once, and the ten largest clones take 0.99%. Study-level findings and limits: Baseline seropositivity occurred in only a handful of AZD1222 recipients.

This specimen consisted of peripheral blood, obtained on day 0 of AZD1222 vaccination. The chain combines TRBV14 with TRBJ1-1, with D unclear. The receptor was derived from an adult in good health. CDR3 region: CASSQTYSRTEAFF. The CDR3 DNA reads TGTGCCAGCAGCCAAACCTACTCGAGGACTGAAGCTTTCTTT. The full variable domain, rest sourced from reference TRBV14 and TRBJ1-1, is EAGVTQFPSHSVIEKGQTVTLRCDPISGHDNLYWYRRVMGKEIKFLLHFVKESKQDESGMPNNRFLAERTGGTYSTLKVQPAELEDSGVYFCASSQTYSRTEAFFGQGTRLTVV.